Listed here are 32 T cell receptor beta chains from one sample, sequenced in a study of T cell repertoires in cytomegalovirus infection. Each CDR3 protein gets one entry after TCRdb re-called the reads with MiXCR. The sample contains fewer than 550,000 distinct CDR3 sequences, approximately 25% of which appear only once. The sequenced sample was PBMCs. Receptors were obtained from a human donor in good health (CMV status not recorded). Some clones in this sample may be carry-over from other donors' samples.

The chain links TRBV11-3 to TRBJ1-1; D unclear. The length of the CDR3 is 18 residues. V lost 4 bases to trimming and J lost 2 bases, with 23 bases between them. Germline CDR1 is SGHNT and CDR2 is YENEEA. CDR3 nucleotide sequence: TGTGCCAGCAGCTCCCTTGTAGGACCTCAAGGGTTTAACACTGAAGCTTTCTTT. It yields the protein CASSSLVGPQGFNTEAFF.

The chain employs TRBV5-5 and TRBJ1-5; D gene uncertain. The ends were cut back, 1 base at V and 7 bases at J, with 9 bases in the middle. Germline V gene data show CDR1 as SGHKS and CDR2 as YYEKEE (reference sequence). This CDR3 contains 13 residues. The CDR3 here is CASSLNRQQPQHF. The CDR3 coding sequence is TGTGCCAGCAGCTTGAACCGTCAACAGCCCCAGCATTTT.

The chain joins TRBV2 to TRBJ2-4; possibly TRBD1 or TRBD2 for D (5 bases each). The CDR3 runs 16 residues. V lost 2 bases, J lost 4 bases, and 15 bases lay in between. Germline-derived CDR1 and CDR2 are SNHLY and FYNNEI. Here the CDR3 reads CASSETGTQGKNIQYF. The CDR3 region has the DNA TGTGCCAGCAGTGAAACGGGGACGCAGGGTAAAAACATTCAGTACTTC.

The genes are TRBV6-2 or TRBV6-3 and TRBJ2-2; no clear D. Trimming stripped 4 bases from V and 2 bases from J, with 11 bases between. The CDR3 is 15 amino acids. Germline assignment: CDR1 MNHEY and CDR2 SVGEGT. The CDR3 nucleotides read TGTGCCAGCAGTTTGGGCAATTTTAACACCGGGGAGCTGTTTTTT. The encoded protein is CASSLGNFNTGELFF.

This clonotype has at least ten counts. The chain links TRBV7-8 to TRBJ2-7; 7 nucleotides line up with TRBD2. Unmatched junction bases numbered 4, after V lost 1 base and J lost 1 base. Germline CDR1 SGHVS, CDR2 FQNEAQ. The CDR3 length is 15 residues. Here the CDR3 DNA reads TGTGCCAGCAGCTTAGAGGGAGGGCCTTCCTACGAGCAGTACGTC. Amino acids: CASSLEGGPSYEQYV.

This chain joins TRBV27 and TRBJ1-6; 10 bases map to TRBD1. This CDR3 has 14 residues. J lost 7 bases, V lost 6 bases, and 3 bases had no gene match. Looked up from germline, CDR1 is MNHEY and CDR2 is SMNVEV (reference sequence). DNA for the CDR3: TGTGCCAGCAGGGGACAGGGGATAAATTCACCCCTCCACTTT. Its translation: CASRGQGINSPLHF.

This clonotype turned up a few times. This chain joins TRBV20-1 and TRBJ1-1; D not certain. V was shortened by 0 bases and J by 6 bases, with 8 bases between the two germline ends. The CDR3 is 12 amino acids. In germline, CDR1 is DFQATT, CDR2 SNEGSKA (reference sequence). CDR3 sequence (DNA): TGCAGTGCTAGAGATCCGGCGGCTGAAGCTTTCTTT. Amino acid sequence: CSARDPAAEAFF.

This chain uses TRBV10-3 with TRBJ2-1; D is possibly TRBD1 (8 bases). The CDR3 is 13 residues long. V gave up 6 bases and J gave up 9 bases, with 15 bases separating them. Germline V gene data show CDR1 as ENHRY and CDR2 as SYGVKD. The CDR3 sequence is CAIRQQGGIEQFF. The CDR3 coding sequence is TGTGCCATCAGGCAACAGGGGGGGATTGAGCAGTTCTTC.

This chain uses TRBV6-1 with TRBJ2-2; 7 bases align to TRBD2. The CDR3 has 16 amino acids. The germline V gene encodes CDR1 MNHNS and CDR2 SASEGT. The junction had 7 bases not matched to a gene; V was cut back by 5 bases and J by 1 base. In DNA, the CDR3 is TGTGCCAGCAGTAAGCCTAGCGGCATGAACACCGGGGAGCTGTTTTTT. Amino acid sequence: CASSKPSGMNTGELFF.

This chain's CDR3 is CATSGAGGYGYTF. CDR3 nucleotide sequence: TGTGCCACCTCGGGTGCCGGGGGCTATGGCTACACCTTC. The chain has TRBV28 and TRBJ1-2, with a possible D match to TRBD1 (5 bases). Germline CDR1 MDHEN, CDR2 SYDVKM. V was cut by 10 bases and J by 4 bases, with 16 bases left in between. The CDR3 totals 13 residues.

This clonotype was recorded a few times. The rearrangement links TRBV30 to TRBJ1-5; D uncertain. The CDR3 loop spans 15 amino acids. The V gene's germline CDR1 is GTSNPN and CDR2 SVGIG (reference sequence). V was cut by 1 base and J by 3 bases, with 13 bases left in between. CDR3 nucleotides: TGTGCCTGGAGTGACGGGAGCAGGACCAATCAGCCCCAGCATTTT. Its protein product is CAWSDGSRTNQPQHF.

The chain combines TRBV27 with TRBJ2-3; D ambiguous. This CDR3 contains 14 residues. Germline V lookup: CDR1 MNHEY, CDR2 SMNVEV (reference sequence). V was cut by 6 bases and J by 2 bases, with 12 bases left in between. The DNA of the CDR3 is TGTGCCAGCAGCTCACCGGCCAACACAGATACGCAGTATTTT. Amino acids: CASSSPANTDTQYF.

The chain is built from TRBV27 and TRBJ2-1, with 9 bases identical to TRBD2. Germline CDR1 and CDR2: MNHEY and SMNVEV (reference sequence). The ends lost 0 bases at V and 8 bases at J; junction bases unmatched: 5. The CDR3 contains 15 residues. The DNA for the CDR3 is TGTGCCAGCAGTTTATCTCGCGGGAGGGCCGATGAGCAGTTCTTC. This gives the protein CASSLSRGRADEQFF.

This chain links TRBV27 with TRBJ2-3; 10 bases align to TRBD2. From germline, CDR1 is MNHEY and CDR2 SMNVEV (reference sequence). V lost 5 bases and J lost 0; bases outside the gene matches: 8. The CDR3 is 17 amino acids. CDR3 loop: CASSLPGLARSTDTQYF. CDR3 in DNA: TGTGCCAGCAGTCTCCCGGGACTAGCGCGAAGCACAGATACGCAGTATTTT.

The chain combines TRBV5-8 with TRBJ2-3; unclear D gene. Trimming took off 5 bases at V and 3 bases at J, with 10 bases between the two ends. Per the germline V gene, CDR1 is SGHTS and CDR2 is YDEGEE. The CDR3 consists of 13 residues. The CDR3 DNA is TGTGCCAGCAGTGGGGTGGTTACAGATACGCAGTATTTT. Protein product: CASSGVVTDTQYF.

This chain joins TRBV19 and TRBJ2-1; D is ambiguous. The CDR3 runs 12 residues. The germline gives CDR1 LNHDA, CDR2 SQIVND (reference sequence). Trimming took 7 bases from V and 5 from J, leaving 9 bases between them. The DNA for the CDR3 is TGTGCCAGTAATTTACGAAACAATGAGCAGTTCTTC. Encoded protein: CASNLRNNEQFF.

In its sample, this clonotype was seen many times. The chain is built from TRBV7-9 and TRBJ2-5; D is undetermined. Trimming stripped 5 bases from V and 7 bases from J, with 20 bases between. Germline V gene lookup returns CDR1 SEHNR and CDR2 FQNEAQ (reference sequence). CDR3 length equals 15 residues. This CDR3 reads CASSPHRPPIGTQYF. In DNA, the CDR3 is TGTGCCAGCAGCCCTCATCGGCCCCCCATCGGGACCCAGTACTTC.

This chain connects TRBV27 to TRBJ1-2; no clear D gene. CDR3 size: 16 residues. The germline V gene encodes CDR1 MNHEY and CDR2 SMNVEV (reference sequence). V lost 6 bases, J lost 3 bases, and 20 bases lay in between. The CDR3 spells CASRPPIGWQDYGYTF. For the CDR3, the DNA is TGTGCCAGCAGGCCTCCGATCGGTTGGCAAGACTATGGCTACACCTTC.

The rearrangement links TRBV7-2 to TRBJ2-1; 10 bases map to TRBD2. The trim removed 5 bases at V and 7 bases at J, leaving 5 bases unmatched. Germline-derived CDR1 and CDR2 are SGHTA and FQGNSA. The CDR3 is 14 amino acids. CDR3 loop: CASSPTSGVNEQFF. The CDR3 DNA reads TGTGCCAGCAGCCCAACTAGCGGGGTGAATGAGCAGTTCTTC. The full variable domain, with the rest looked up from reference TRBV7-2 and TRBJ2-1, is GAGVSQSPSNKVTEKGKDVELRCDPISGHTALYWYRQSLGQGLEFLIYFQGNSAPDKSGLPSDRFSAERTGGSVSTLTIQRTQQEDSAVYLCASSPTSGVNEQFFGPGTRLTVL.

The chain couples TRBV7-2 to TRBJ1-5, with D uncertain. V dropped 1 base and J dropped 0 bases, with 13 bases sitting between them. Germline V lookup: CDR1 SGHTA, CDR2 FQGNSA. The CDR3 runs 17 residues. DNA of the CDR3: TGTGCCAGCAGCTTAGACGCTGGCCAGTATAGCAATCAGCCCCAGCATTTT. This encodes CASSLDAGQYSNQPQHF.

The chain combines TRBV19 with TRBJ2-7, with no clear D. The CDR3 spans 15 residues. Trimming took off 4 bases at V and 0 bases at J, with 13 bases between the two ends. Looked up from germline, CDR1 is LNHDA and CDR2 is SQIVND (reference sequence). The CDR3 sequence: CASSSVGADSYEQYF. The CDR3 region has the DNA TGTGCCAGTAGTAGTGTCGGCGCGGACTCCTACGAGCAGTACTTC.

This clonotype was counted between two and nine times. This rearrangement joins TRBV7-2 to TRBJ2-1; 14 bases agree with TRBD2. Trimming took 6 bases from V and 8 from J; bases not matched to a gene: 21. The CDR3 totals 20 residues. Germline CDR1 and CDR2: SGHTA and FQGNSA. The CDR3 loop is CASSQPSQGGTSGSRYEQFF. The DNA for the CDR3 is TGTGCCAGCAGTCAGCCCTCTCAAGGAGGGACTAGCGGGAGTAGGTATGAGCAGTTCTTC. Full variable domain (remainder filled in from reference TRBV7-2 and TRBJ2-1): GAGVSQSPSNKVTEKGKDVELRCDPISGHTALYWYRQSLGQGLEFLIYFQGNSAPDKSGLPSDRFSAERTGGSVSTLTIQRTQQEDSAVYLCASSQPSQGGTSGSRYEQFFGPGTRLTVL.

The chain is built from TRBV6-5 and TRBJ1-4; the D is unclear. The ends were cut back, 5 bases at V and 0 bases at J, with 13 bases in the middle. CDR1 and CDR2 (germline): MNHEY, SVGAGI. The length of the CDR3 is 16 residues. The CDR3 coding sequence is TGTGCCAGCAGTCAGAATCTCATAGCAACTAATGAAAAACTGTTTTTT. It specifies CASSQNLIATNEKLFF.

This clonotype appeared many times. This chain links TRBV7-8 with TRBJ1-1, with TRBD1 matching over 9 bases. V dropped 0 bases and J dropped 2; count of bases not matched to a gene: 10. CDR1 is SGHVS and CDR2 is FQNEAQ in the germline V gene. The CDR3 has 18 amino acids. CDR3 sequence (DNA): TGTGCCAGCAGCTTAGCTATGCTCGGACAGGGGTTAAACACTGAAGCTTTCTTT. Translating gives CASSLAMLGQGLNTEAFF.

The CDR3 nucleotides are TGTGCCAGCAGTCCGGGACTAGCGAACTCCTACGAGCAGTACGTC. This codes for CASSPGLANSYEQYV. The J gene is TRBJ2-7, the V gene TRBV7-2; 10 bases fit TRBD2. V lost 6 bases, J lost 0 bases, and 5 bases stayed unmatched. The V gene's germline CDR1 is SGHTA and CDR2 FQGNSA. The CDR3 is made up of 15 amino acids.

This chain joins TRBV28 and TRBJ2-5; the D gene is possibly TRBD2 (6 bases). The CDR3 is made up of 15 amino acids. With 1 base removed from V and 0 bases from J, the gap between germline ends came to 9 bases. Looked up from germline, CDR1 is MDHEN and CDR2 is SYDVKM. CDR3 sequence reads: CASSLSKRDQETQYF. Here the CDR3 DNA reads TGTGCCAGCAGTTTATCGAAGCGGGACCAAGAGACCCAGTACTTC.

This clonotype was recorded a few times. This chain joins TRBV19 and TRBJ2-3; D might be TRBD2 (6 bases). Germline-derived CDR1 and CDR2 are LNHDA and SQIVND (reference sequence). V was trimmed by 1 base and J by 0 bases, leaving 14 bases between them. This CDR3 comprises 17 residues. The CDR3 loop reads CASSIVSGPLSTDTQYF. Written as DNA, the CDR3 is TGTGCCAGTAGTATAGTGAGCGGGCCCCTGAGCACAGATACGCAGTATTTT.

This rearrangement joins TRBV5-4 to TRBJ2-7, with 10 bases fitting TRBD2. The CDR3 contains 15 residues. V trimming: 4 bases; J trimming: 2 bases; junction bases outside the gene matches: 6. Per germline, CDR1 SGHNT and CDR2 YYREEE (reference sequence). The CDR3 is CASSPSSGRAYEQYF. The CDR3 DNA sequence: TGTGCCAGCAGCCCGTCTAGCGGGAGAGCCTACGAGCAGTACTTC.

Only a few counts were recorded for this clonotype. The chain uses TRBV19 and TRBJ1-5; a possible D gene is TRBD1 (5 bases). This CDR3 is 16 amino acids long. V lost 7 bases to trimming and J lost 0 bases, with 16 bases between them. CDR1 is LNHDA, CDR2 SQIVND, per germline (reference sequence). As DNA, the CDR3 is TGTGCCAGTAATACCTATGGGGGGTATAGCAATCAGCCCCAGCATTTT. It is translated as CASNTYGGYSNQPQHF.

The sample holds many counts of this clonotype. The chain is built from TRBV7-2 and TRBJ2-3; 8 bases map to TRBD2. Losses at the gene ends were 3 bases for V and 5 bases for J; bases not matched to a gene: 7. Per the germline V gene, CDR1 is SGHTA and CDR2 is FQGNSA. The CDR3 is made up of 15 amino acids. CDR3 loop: CASSFGSGIGDTQYF. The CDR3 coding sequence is TGTGCCAGCAGCTTTGGTAGCGGGATAGGAGATACGCAGTATTTT.

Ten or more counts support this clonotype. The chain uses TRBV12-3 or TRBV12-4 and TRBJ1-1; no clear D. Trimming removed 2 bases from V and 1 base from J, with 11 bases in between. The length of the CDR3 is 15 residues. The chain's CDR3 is CASSLPNTGNTEAFF. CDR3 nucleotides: TGTGCCAGCAGTTTACCCAATACGGGGAACACTGAAGCTTTCTTT.

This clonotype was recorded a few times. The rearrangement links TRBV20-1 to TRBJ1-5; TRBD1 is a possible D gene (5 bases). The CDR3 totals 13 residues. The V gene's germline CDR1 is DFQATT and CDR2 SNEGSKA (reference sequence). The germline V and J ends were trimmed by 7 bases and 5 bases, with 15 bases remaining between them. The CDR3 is CSVRGRADQPQHF. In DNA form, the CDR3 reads TGCAGTGTTAGGGGCAGGGCGGATCAGCCCCAGCATTTT.